This TCR beta chain was observed in a study of metastatic and nonmetastatic thyroid tumors. For the study at large: A comparison of repertoires was made across blood and tumor or nodule tissue from malignant and benign thyroid patients. Study results and caveats: The study reportedly found significantly higher TCR beta diversity in malignant thyroid tumors than benign nodules, in blood and tumor.

TCRdb re-processed the PCR reads through MiXCR. The sample lists 15,000 to 20,000 clones, approximately 12% occurring once. The CDR3 is 14 residues long. In germline, CDR1 is SSHAT, CDR2 FNYEAQ (reference sequence). Patients were all untreated before their thyroid surgery. This clone was detected many times. Its antigen is not identified. The junction differs from germline at one of its ends, possibly a read error. The chain combines TRBV7-7 with TRBJ2-1; D perhaps matches TRBD2 (6 bases). This receptor was identified in a female donor with papillary thyroid cancer or a benign thyroid nodule (not recorded which). Some clones in this sample may be carry-over from other donors' samples. The sequencing sample was made of tumor tissue. In nucleotides, the CDR3 is TGTGCTAGCAGCTTAGGCGGGACTCTCAATGAGCAGTTCTTC. This codes for CASSLGGTLNEQFF.